One and the same sample provided the 32 T cell receptor beta chains below, sequenced in a study of blood T cell repertoires in COVID-19. Only in-frame clones appear in the TCRdb table, and some are missing; sequencing was by immunoSEQ multiplex PCR. Altogether 410,000 or so clones are present, roughly 90% being singletons, with the ten largest covering roughly 1.6%. The sequenced material came from peripheral blood. The origin of the receptors is a woman aged 40 to 49 with COVID-19, enrolled during active disease.

This clone has only one observation. This chain joins TRBV29-1 and TRBJ2-1, with D possibly being TRBD1 (5 bases). Germline V gene lookup returns CDR1 SQVTM and CDR2 ANQGSEA. V shed 1 base and J shed 3 bases, with 10 bases lying between them. This CDR3 comprises 14 residues. The chain's CDR3 is CSVEGTPRYNEQFF. CDR3 DNA sequence: TGCAGCGTTGAAGGGACACCCCGCTACAATGAGCAGTTCTTC.

V usage is TRBV28 and J usage is TRBJ1-2; D is uncertain. The CDR3 sequence is 13 residues long. V lost 4 bases and J 2 bases, leaving 8 bases between the germline ends. The germline V gene has CDR1 MDHEN and CDR2 SYDVKM. In nucleotides, the CDR3 is TGTGCCAGCAGTTCCCGGGAAAACTATGGCTACACCTTC. Residues: CASSSRENYGYTF.

This chain joins TRBV9 and TRBJ1-6; 11 bases align to TRBD1. V gave up 3 bases and J gave up 13 bases; unmatched junction bases: 6. CDR1 and CDR2 from the germline V gene are SGDLS and YYNGEE. The CDR3 loop spans 14 amino acids. Here the CDR3 DNA reads TGTGCCAGCAGCGCGGGGACAGGGGGTGCGCCCCTCCACTTT. It codes for CASSAGTGGAPLHF.

The chain joins TRBV6-1 to TRBJ2-1, with TRBD1 as a possible D gene (6 bases). Trimming shortened V by 6 bases and J by 9 bases, and 12 bases separated the two germline ends. In germline, CDR1 is MNHNS, CDR2 SASEGT. The CDR3 contains 12 residues. The CDR3 DNA reads TGTGCCAGCAGCCGAGGGACATCTGAGCAGTTCTTC. This gives the protein CASSRGTSEQFF.

This clone was detected once. The V call is TRBV30, the J call TRBJ1-6, with D perhaps TRBD1 (6 bases). The germline V and J ends were trimmed by 4 bases and 9 bases, with 13 bases remaining between them. Per germline, CDR1 GTSNPN and CDR2 SVGIG (reference sequence). The CDR3 sequence is 13 residues long. CDR3 amino acids: CAWNQGSGSPLHF. The CDR3 nucleotides read TGTGCCTGGAACCAGGGGAGCGGTTCACCCCTCCACTTT.

The chain has TRBV27 and TRBJ1-6, with 7 bases aligning to TRBD1. The ends lost 6 bases at V and 1 base at J; junction bases unmatched: 15. The length of the CDR3 is 19 residues. Germline CDR1 is MNHEY and CDR2 is SMNVEV (reference sequence). For the CDR3, the DNA is TGTGCCAGCAGCCGACTCCGACAGGGAAGCGGGTCCTATAATTCACCCCTCCACTTT. Its translation: CASSRLRQGSGSYNSPLHF.

This clone was found once. V and J are TRBV5-4 and TRBJ1-6; D call uncertain. This CDR3 has 15 residues. Germline-derived CDR1 and CDR2 are SGHNT and YYREEE (reference sequence). The V end lost 4 bases, the J end lost 0 bases, and 8 bases lay between the germline ends. DNA of the CDR3: TGTGCCAGCAGCCCGGGAAGCTCCTATAATTCACCCCTCCACTTT. Protein: CASSPGSSYNSPLHF. The whole variable domain, remainder taken from reference TRBV5-4 and TRBJ1-6, is ETGVTQSPTHLIKTRGQQVTLRCSSQSGHNTVSWYQQALGQGPQFIFQYYREEENGRGNFPPRFSGLQFPNYSSELNVNALELDDSALYLCASSPGSSYNSPLHFGNGTRLTVT.

The chain has TRBV5-1 and TRBJ2-5; 7 nucleotides match TRBD1. V dropped 3 bases and J dropped 4; count of bases not matched to a gene: 12. Germline CDR1 and CDR2: SGHRS and YFSETQ. The CDR3 extends over 16 amino acids. The CDR3: CASSWDPTGRSETQYF. The CDR3 DNA reads TGCGCCAGCAGCTGGGACCCGACAGGGCGGTCAGAGACCCAGTACTTC.

This clone was counted a single time. This chain links TRBV5-4 with TRBJ2-5, with 8 bases fitting TRBD2. This CDR3 comprises 16 residues. J was trimmed by 5 bases and V by 4 bases; bases with no gene match: 13. CDR1 is SGHNT and CDR2 is YYREEE in the germline V gene (reference sequence). In DNA form, the CDR3 reads TGTGCCAGCAGCAGCGGGAGAGCCCTAGGAGGCGAGACCCAGTACTTC. Its protein is CASSSGRALGGETQYF. The variable domain in full, completed from reference TRBV5-4 and TRBJ2-5, reads ETGVTQSPTHLIKTRGQQVTLRCSSQSGHNTVSWYQQALGQGPQFIFQYYREEENGRGNFPPRFSGLQFPNYSSELNVNALELDDSALYLCASSSGRALGGETQYFGPGTRLLVL.

The chain is built from TRBV11-2 and TRBJ2-1, with D perhaps TRBD2 (6 bases). Germline V gene data show CDR1 as SGHAT and CDR2 as FQNNGV. The CDR3 runs 16 residues. The ends were cut back, 3 bases at V and 6 bases at J, with 18 bases in the middle. This CDR3 is CASSFKTGEGANEQFF. For the CDR3, the DNA is TGTGCCAGCAGCTTTAAGACGGGAGAAGGTGCCAATGAGCAGTTCTTC.

J is TRBJ1-2 and V is TRBV30; 12 nucleotides align to TRBD1. Germline trimming cut 8 bases from V and 6 bases from J; bases unmatched to any gene: 19. The CDR3 has 17 residues. CDR1 and CDR2 (germline): GTSNPN, SVGIG (reference sequence). Here the CDR3 DNA reads TGTGCCCGTTTTGAAGGGCCCGGGGGACAGGGGGCGAATGGCTACACCTTC. Its translation is CARFEGPGGQGANGYTF.

The chain combines TRBV29-1 with TRBJ1-4, with TRBD1 as a possible D gene (5 bases). The germline V gene encodes CDR1 SQVTM and CDR2 ANQGSEA. This CDR3 region has 12 residues. The CDR3 loop is CSAAGVGEKLFF. The DNA of the CDR3 is TGCAGTGCCGCGGGGGTCGGTGAAAAACTGTTTTTT.

This clone was seen a single time. The chain has TRBV2 and TRBJ2-7; the D gene is possibly TRBD2 (6 bases). CDR1 is SNHLY, CDR2 FYNNEI, per germline. The CDR3 covers 13 residues. V lost 3 bases and J lost 7, with 13 bases in between. The CDR3, as DNA: TGTGCCAGCAGTGATCAGCTTCTAGCGGAGCAGTACTTC. It codes for CASSDQLLAEQYF.

The V and J genes are TRBV3-1 (or the pseudogene TRBV3-2) and TRBJ2-1; 9 bases are a match to TRBD1. The germline gives CDR1 LGHDT, CDR2 YNNKEL (reference sequence). CDR3 length: 16 residues. Trimming took 0 bases from V and 8 from J; bases not matched to a gene: 8. For the CDR3, the DNA is TGTGCCAGCAGCCAAGAGGGGACAGGGAGGCCAGATGAGCAGTTCTTC. This encodes CASSQEGTGRPDEQFF.

J is TRBJ1-2 and V is TRBV28; D is possibly TRBD1 (6 bases). The V end was cut by 8 bases, the J end by 8 bases, with 15 bases between. The germline gives CDR1 MDHEN, CDR2 SYDVKM. This CDR3 contains 12 residues. The CDR3: CASGYREGGYTF. The CDR3 DNA follows: TGTGCCAGCGGATACAGGGAAGGGGGCTACACCTTC.

This sequence joins TRBV3-1 (or the pseudogene TRBV3-2) and TRBJ2-5; 11 nucleotides align to TRBD2. V was clipped by 8 bases and J by 5 bases; unmatched bases: 16. This CDR3 contains 17 residues. CDR1 and CDR2 (germline): LGHDT, YNNKEL (reference sequence). The CDR3 protein is CASFGVAGGLGTETQYF. The CDR3 DNA sequence: TGTGCCAGCTTCGGTGTAGCGGGGGGGCTAGGTACGGAGACCCAGTACTTC.

CDR3 in DNA: TGTGCCAGCAGCCCGAGACTAGCGGGAGGTTATGAGCAGTTCTTC. The encoded protein is CASSPRLAGGYEQFF. The rearrangement uses TRBV7-2 and TRBJ2-1, with 13 nucleotides matching TRBD2. Germline-derived CDR1 and CDR2 are SGHTA and FQGNSA. The CDR3 runs 15 residues. V gave up 5 bases and J gave up 8 bases; unmatched junction bases: 6.

The J gene is TRBJ1-2, the V gene TRBV7-9, with 10 bases lining up with TRBD1. CDR3 length equals 13 residues. J gave up 6 bases and V 4 bases, and 2 bases lay outside the gene matches. CDR1 and CDR2 from the germline V gene are SEHNR and FQNEAQ (reference sequence). The CDR3 is CASSSDRGDGYTF. The CDR3, as DNA: TGTGCCAGCAGCTCGGACAGGGGGGATGGCTACACCTTC.

The chain combines TRBV6-2 or TRBV6-3 with TRBJ2-3, with TRBD1 identical over 10 bases. Per germline, CDR1 MNHEY and CDR2 SVGEGT. The length of the CDR3 is 17 residues. Losses at the gene ends were 2 bases for V and 1 base for J; bases not matched to a gene: 6. The CDR3 DNA follows: TGTGCCAGCAGTTACCCCAGGACAGGGGGAGGCACAGATACGCAGTATTTT. It codes for CASSYPRTGGGTDTQYF.

This chain uses TRBV14 with TRBJ1-1; no definite D call. This CDR3 region has 15 residues. Germline CDR1 reads SGHDN; CDR2 reads FVKESK. V shed 2 bases and J shed 6 bases, with 16 bases lying between them. CDR3 amino acids: CASSQQSPFLAEAFF. CDR3 sequence (DNA): TGTGCCAGCAGCCAACAAAGCCCGTTCCTCGCTGAAGCTTTCTTT.

The chain has TRBV7-9 and TRBJ1-6; TRBD1 might be the D (5 bases). Germline V gene sequence: CDR1 SEHNR, CDR2 FQNEAQ (reference sequence). The CDR3 contains 15 residues. V was cut by 2 bases and J by 7 bases, with 12 bases left in between. DNA of the CDR3: TGTGCCAGCAGCTTAAGGGGCGCGGAAAATTCACCCCTCCACTTT. Its translation is CASSLRGAENSPLHF. The full variable domain, in which reference TRBV7-9 and TRBJ1-6 provide the parts outside the CDR3, is DTGVSQNPRHKITKRGQNVTFRCDPISEHNRLYWYRQTLGQGPEFLTYFQNEAQLEKSRLLSDRFSAERPKGSFSTLEIQRTEQGDSAMYLCASSLRGAENSPLHFGNGTRLTVT.

This clone came up a few times. The chain links TRBV15 to TRBJ1-1; tentatively, D is TRBD1 (5 bases). CDR3 length: 13 amino acids. V shed 1 base and J shed 7 bases, with 10 bases lying between them. Germline CDR1 is LNHNV and CDR2 is YYDKDF (reference sequence). The DNA of the CDR3 is TGTGCCACCAGCAGAGGTGGGGGGATTGAAGCTTTCTTT. Protein: CATSRGGGIEAFF.

Written as DNA, the CDR3 is TGTGCCAGCAGTTTACTTGGCTATAGGGACAGGGGGGCGGATGGCTACACCTTC. Protein: CASSLLGYRDRGADGYTF. The chain recombines TRBV27 with TRBJ1-2; 11 positions match TRBD1. V shed 2 bases and J 6 bases; nucleotides not matched to a gene: 14. This CDR3 spans 18 amino acids. CDR1 is MNHEY and CDR2 is SMNVEV in the germline V gene (reference sequence).

The chain recombines TRBV5-6 with TRBJ1-2, with D tentatively TRBD1 (6 bases). The germline V gene encodes CDR1 SGHDT and CDR2 YYEEEE. The CDR3 totals 11 residues. Trimming took 5 bases from V and 8 from J, leaving 10 bases between them. The CDR3 region has the DNA TGTGCCAGCAGGAGGACAGCCGGCTACACCTTC. Translated: CASRRTAGYTF.

This chain links TRBV18 with TRBJ1-2; 7 bases align to TRBD1. Germline values: CDR1 KGHSH, CDR2 LQKENI. The CDR3 has 14 residues. The V and J ends lost 3 bases and 3 bases, in that order; junction bases with no gene match: 4. CDR3 coding DNA: TGTGCCAGCTCACCCGGGACAGCCTACTATGGCTACACCTTC. Residues: CASSPGTAYYGYTF.

This chain uses TRBV23-1 with TRBJ2-7, with TRBD1 matching 7 bases. TRBV23-1 is treated as an ORF (open reading frame) with a function not yet certain. Trimming took 0 bases from V and 2 from J; bases not matched to a gene: 4. The CDR3 has 15 residues. The CDR3 DNA is TGCGCCAGCAGTCAATCGAGGCAGGGGGCCTACGAGCAGTACTTC. This translates into CASSQSRQGAYEQYF.

This clone was picked up a small number of times. The V and J genes are TRBV5-6 and TRBJ1-1; the match to TRBD1 covers 11 bases. In germline, CDR1 is SGHDT, CDR2 YYEEEE. V dropped 4 bases and J dropped 4; count of bases not matched to a gene: 9. This CDR3 is built from 16 residues. Here the CDR3 reads CASSLRTGGAVTEAFF. Written as DNA, the CDR3 is TGTGCCAGCAGCCTTCGGACAGGGGGCGCCGTCACTGAAGCTTTCTTT.

V is TRBV9 and J is TRBJ2-7, with 8 bases matching TRBD2. Trimming at V came to 1 base and at J to 4 bases, leaving 7 bases not matched to a gene. Germline CDR1 and CDR2: SGDLS and YYNGEE. The CDR3 runs to 15 residues. CDR3 protein: CASSVSGGPSYEQYF. The CDR3 coding sequence is TGTGCCAGCAGCGTAAGCGGGGGACCATCTTACGAGCAGTACTTC.

The chain joins TRBV6-4 to TRBJ1-1; TRBD1 matches 8 bases. This CDR3 contains 14 residues. V was pared by 5 bases and J by 4 bases, with 6 bases of the junction left unmatched. Germline loops: CDR1 MRHNA, CDR2 SNTAGT. The CDR3 spells CASSRTGQGTEAFF. CDR3 coding DNA: TGTGCCAGCAGTAGAACCGGACAGGGCACTGAAGCTTTCTTT.

The rearrangement joins TRBV19 to TRBJ2-7; 9 bases agree with TRBD1. The CDR3 totals 15 residues. Germline CDR1 LNHDA, CDR2 SQIVND (reference sequence). V was clipped by 3 bases and J by 3 bases; unmatched bases: 6. The DNA for the CDR3 is TGTGCCAGTAGTATTATAACAGGGGGCCGCTACGAGCAGTACTTC. It codes for CASSIITGGRYEQYF. The full variable domain, rest sourced from reference TRBV19 and TRBJ2-7, is DGGITQSPKYLFRKEGQNVTLSCEQNLNHDAMYWYRQDPGQGLRLIYYSQIVNDFQKGDIAEGYSVSREKKESFPLTVTSAQKNPTAFYLCASSIITGGRYEQYFGPGTRLTVT.

The genes are TRBV7-2 and TRBJ1-3; D gene uncertain. From germline, CDR1 is SGHTA and CDR2 FQGNSA. The CDR3 is 17 amino acids. V shed 1 base and J shed 4 bases, with 17 bases lying between them. CDR3 coding DNA: TGTGCCAGCAGCTTAGATCCAACGGGAGGGTTCGGAAACACCATATATTTT. Translation: CASSLDPTGGFGNTIYF.

A single count supports this clone. The CDR3 DNA follows: TGTGCCAGCTATAACCAGAAATATGTTGGCTACACCTTC. This translates into CASYNQKYVGYTF. The V gene is TRBV6-5, the J gene TRBJ1-2; D is uncertain. V lost 8 bases and J lost 7, with 17 bases in between. This CDR3 region has 13 residues. Germline V gene lookup returns CDR1 MNHEY and CDR2 SVGAGI.